The T cell receptor beta chain under discussion was sequenced for a study of T cells in Graves' hyperthyroidism and ophthalmopathy. Amplified regions were TCR beta CDR3 sequences from RNA transcripts. Researchers ran a first-round RT-PCR on the TCR CDR3 using the HTBI primer set. TCRdb fed the multiplex PCR reads into MiXCR, producing one record per CDR3 protein. The sample has over 450,000 distinct CDR3 sequences, 15% to 20% seen once. Concerning this clonotype itself: A much larger clone differs from this one at a single base, so this may be a read error.

From approximately 9.5 ml of fresh peripheral blood, PBMCs were isolated. This CDR3 is built from 10 residues. CDR1 is DFQATT, CDR2 SNEGSKA, per germline (reference sequence). The chain uses TRBV20-1 and TRBJ2-5; D not certain. The clonotype was recovered from a woman under 30 with Graves' ophthalmopathy. The sequenced sample was blood. The CDR3 loop reads CSDREETQYF. CDR3 nucleotides: TGCAGTGATAGAGAAGAGACCCAGTACTTC.